This T cell receptor (beta chain) emerged from a study of tumor and adjacent non-tumor tissue in lung cancer (dated 2018 in TCRdb). For the study in its entirety: Patients with adenocarcinoma (approximately 13), squamous cell carcinoma (2) and small cell lung cancer (1) were included in the cohort. Among the roughly 15 patients, ages ranged from roughly 30 to 85 years, approximately 10 were men and 5 were women, and disease was TNM stage I to III. In total, sequencing yielded over 95 million productive TCRbeta reads, which works out to an average of approximately 4.1 million reads per sample. The study compared bulk TCRbeta repertoires between lung tumor tissue and matched distant non-tumor lung tissue from fewer than 19 lung cancer patients. Under 35 paired specimens, one tumor and one normal lung sample per patient, were profiled by TCRbeta CDR3 sequencing. The study at large found these results: Younger patients had significantly higher TCR diversity, and higher tumor TCR diversity was associated with shorter overall and disease-free survival. Neither the sequencing platform nor unique molecular identifiers are named or mentioned anywhere in the methods. The top 100 clones accounted for a significantly larger cumulative portion of the repertoire in normal lung than in tumor tissue. Only around 15 patients were included in the cohort, and the need for larger samples and more detailed clinical data was noted by the authors. Peripheral blood was not sequenced, so blood TCRbeta repertoires were not examined in the lung cancer patients of the study. Tumor tissue showed significantly higher TCR diversity (inverse Simpson) than normal lung tissue, at 431.37 vs 166.20 (P = 0.0075, Mann-Whitney U test).

Regarding this clonotype: It has no known antigen specificity. Mismatch with germline at one junction end may stem from a read error.

There are 15 amino acids in the CDR3, from cysteine to phenylalanine inclusive. The CDR3 DNA has 45 bases and is translated from base 1. CDR1 and CDR2, per the germline V gene, are SGHDN and FVKESK. RNA was extracted from bulk unsorted tissue and checked for quality with a NanoDrop ND-1000 and an Agilent 2100. Normal lung samples were distant non-tumor tissue taken more than 3 cm from the tumor edge. The donors were newly diagnosed lung cancer patients admitted for thoracic surgery in China from August to November 2014 who had not received prior chemotherapy. The study excluded patients who had received radiotherapy or chemotherapy before or who had another cancer at the same time. Surgical tissue pieces of about 1-2.1 cm3 were preserved in RNAlater solution and were kept at -80 degrees C until use. Library creation used multiplex PCR. TCRdb lists the instrument as Illumina HiSeq 2500. TCRbeta libraries were constructed through three rounds of nested PCR with primers (Table S4) according to protocols adapted from ARM-PCR. PCR products of 200-500 bp were gel-excised and purified with the QIAquick gel extraction kit before sequencing. Concerning the study's data processing: Trimmomatic was used to clean the reads, FLASH merged the cleaned reads into complete CDR3 sequences, and MiTCR assigned the sequences to V(D)J germline segments. Clonal diversity was calculated as the inverse Simpson's index using VDJtools. In-frame sequences lacking a premature stop codon were counted as productive reads. The raw public data were reprocessed by TCRdb itself: fastp quality trimming at Q25, MiXCR clonotype calling, in-frame beta chains only. CDR3 protein sequences are deduplicated, and each keeps its most common genes and DNA. TCRdb's processing, not the authors', yielded these V and J calls. This sample has approximately 68,000 distinct CDR3 sequences in its table, and about 77% of those were observed once. The biggest ten clones account for 45% of the sample.

Sequenced sample: distant non-tumor lung tissue. This TCR derives from a man aged 55 to 70 with non-small cell lung cancer. This chain joins TRBV14 to TRBJ2-1, with the D gene uncertain. The CDR3 in this case is CASSQFKTSLNEHFF. The DNA sequence follows: TGTGCCAGCAGTCAATTCAAAACTTCTCTCAATGAGCACTTCTTT.